This paragraph covers one TCR beta chain sequence. These data belong to a study of blood T cell repertoires in COVID-19. Study-wide background: Acute and convalescent COVID-19 specimens originated in the United States, Italy and Spain. PBMCs, B-cell-depleted T cells, or T cells were the source of the cDNA or gDNA that made up the material.

The germline V and J ends were trimmed by 6 bases and 5 bases, with 16 bases remaining between them. There are 14 residues in the CDR3. The germline CDR1 and CDR2 sequences are MDHEN and SYDVKM. Original handling: Estimation of nucleated cell counts was performed using reference gene primer amplification. Repertoires were generated with immunoSEQ multiplex PCR, while TCRdb's copy carries only in-frame clones and drops some. Clonal size and the V and J genes are those of that table, whereas D and trimming came from the DNA. The sample includes 95,000 to 110,000 clones, around nine tenths of them seen just once.

The TCR sequence derives from a woman between 25 and 40 years old with acute or convalescent COVID-19. Sequencing was carried out using peripheral blood. The genes are TRBV28 and TRBJ2-5; possibly TRBD2 for D (6 bases). CDR3 nucleotides: TGTGCCAGCAGCTTCGGGACTTGGAGGGAGACCCAGTACTTC. It yields the protein CASSFGTWRETQYF.